A single sample is the source of the 24 T cell receptor beta chains below, sequenced in a study of blood T cell repertoires in COVID-19 (dated by TCRdb to the early 2020s). The protocol used for the library was the immunoSEQ multiplex PCR assay. TCRdb's version of the immuneACCESS table is confined to in-frame rearrangements and falls short of the full clone set. An unresolved V gene accounts for under half of the shortfall where checked; the remainder is of unknown origin. The sample table holds about 12,000 clones, of which 60% to 75% were seen once. 10% of the sample belongs to the ten largest clones. Material for sequencing was peripheral blood. Receptors were obtained from a man in his fifties or sixties with COVID-19, enrolled during active disease.

This clone has just a few counts. V and J are TRBV5-1 and TRBJ2-1, with D perhaps matching TRBD2 (6 bases). The CDR3 runs 15 residues. The germline CDR1 and CDR2 sequences are SGHRS and YFSETQ. Trimming left V 2 bases short and J 0 bases short, with 9 bases between. The CDR3 region is CASSFSGSSYNEQFF. The CDR3, as DNA: TGCGCCAGCAGCTTTAGCGGAAGCTCCTACAATGAGCAGTTCTTC.

The gene calls are TRBV7-5 and TRBJ2-3; TRBD2 is the table's D call, not checked against the DNA. TRBV7-5 is designated a pseudogene. This CDR3 has 17 residues. The CDR3, as DNA: TGTGTCAGAAGCCCATTCGGACTAGCGGGAAACACAGATACGCAGTATTTT. Translating it yields CVRSPFGLAGNTDTQYF.

V and J are TRBV3-1 (or the pseudogene TRBV3-2) and TRBJ2-7, with 12 bases lining up with TRBD2. V was clipped by 1 base and J by 1 base; unmatched bases: 14. The CDR3 sequence is 20 residues long. The germline V gene has CDR1 LGHDT and CDR2 YNNKEL (reference sequence). DNA for the CDR3: TGTGCCAGCAGCCAAGCAAGACTAGCGGGAGAAAAGGCGTGTTCCTACGAGCAGTACGTC. Its protein product is CASSQARLAGEKACSYEQYV.

The J gene is TRBJ2-7, the V gene TRBV10-3; 7 nucleotides align to TRBD1. Germline V gene data show CDR1 as ENHRY and CDR2 as SYGVKD. This CDR3 region has 13 residues. J was trimmed by 2 bases and V by 10 bases; bases with no gene match: 8. CDR3 amino acids: CATWTGSPYEQYV. The CDR3, as DNA: TGTGCCACTTGGACAGGCTCCCCCTACGAGCAGTACGTC.

The J gene is TRBJ2-1, the V gene TRBV11-3; D gene ambiguous. The CDR3 has 14 amino acids. In germline, CDR1 is SGHNT, CDR2 YENEEA. The ends were cut back, 1 base at V and 4 bases at J, with 8 bases in the middle. CDR3 protein: CASSLVAGYNEQFF. CDR3 nucleotides: TGTGCCAGCAGCTTAGTCGCCGGGTACAATGAGCAGTTCTTC. The whole variable domain, remainder taken from reference TRBV11-3 and TRBJ2-1, is EAGVVQSPRYKIIEKKQPVAFWCNPISGHNTLYWYLQNLGQGPELLIRYENEEAVDDSQLPKDRFSAERLKGVDSTLKIQPAELGDSAVYLCASSLVAGYNEQFFGPGTRLTVL.

This chain joins TRBV19 and TRBJ1-2; unclear D gene. This CDR3 has 15 amino acids. Germline values: CDR1 LNHDA, CDR2 SQIVND (reference sequence). The ends were cut back, 2 bases at V and 0 bases at J, with 10 bases in the middle. CDR3 bases: TGTGCCAGTAGTATACGGGGTCCGGCTAACTATGGCTACACCTTC. This encodes CASSIRGPANYGYTF.

This clone was picked up one time. CDR3 coding DNA: TGTGCCACCAGTGATTTGTCGTTCCAGGGGGTTGGCGGGGAGCTGTTTTTT. It encodes CATSDLSFQGVGGELFF. This chain connects TRBV24-1 to TRBJ2-2; 7 bases align to TRBD1. The V segment lost 0 bases and the J segment 7 bases; nucleotides outside the gene matches: 10. The germline gives CDR1 KGHDR, CDR2 SFDVKD. The CDR3 has 17 amino acids.

The gene calls are TRBV28 and TRBJ2-6; D is unresolved. The CDR3 has 17 amino acids. Trimming removed 4 bases from V and 0 bases from J, with 13 bases in between. The germline V gene has CDR1 MDHEN and CDR2 SYDVKM. The CDR3 spells CASSSEIYNSGANVLTF. The CDR3 DNA follows: TGTGCCAGCAGTTCAGAAATTTATAACTCTGGGGCCAACGTCCTGACTTTC.

This clone has only a few counts. The chain employs TRBV19 and TRBJ1-4; D may be TRBD1 (5 bases). Per the germline V gene, CDR1 is LNHDA and CDR2 is SQIVND (reference sequence). The CDR3 is made up of 17 amino acids. V was pared by 6 bases and J by 3 bases, with 20 bases between. CDR3 sequence (DNA): TGTGCCAGTAGCACCCGGGGGACCTCTGTGGCTAATGAAAAACTGTTTTTT. Its protein is CASSTRGTSVANEKLFF. Full variable domain (rest looked up from reference TRBV19 and TRBJ1-4): DGGITQSPKYLFRKEGQNVTLSCEQNLNHDAMYWYRQDPGQGLRLIYYSQIVNDFQKGDIAEGYSVSREKKESFPLTVTSAQKNPTAFYLCASSTRGTSVANEKLFFGSGTQLSVL.

This clone was found a few times. The chain carries TRBV18 and TRBJ2-1; 10 bases are a match to TRBD1. Germline V gene lookup returns CDR1 KGHSH and CDR2 LQKENI. The CDR3 has 14 amino acids. J lost 9 bases, V lost 5 bases, and 7 bases had no gene match. CDR3 residues: CASSGDRGVGEQFF. CDR3 DNA sequence: TGTGCCAGCTCAGGGGACAGGGGTGTCGGTGAGCAGTTCTTC.

V usage is TRBV3-1 (or the pseudogene TRBV3-2) and J usage is TRBJ1-5, with D possibly matching TRBD1 (5 bases). The CDR3 runs 18 residues. Germline values: CDR1 LGHDT, CDR2 YNNKEL (reference sequence). V lost 2 bases and J lost 2, with 19 bases in between. DNA of the CDR3: TGTGCCAGCAGCCAATGGGAGGGACGGGAATGGGGCAATCAGCCCCAGCATTTT. It yields the protein CASSQWEGREWGNQPQHF.

By sample share, this clone is medium-sized. This chain links TRBV4-3 with TRBJ1-2; 8 bases are a match to TRBD1. Germline CDR1 LGHNA, CDR2 YSLEER. The CDR3 totals 13 residues. V dropped 4 bases and J dropped 7; count of bases not matched to a gene: 5. The CDR3 nucleotides are TGCGCCAGCAGCCGAGGACAGGGTCGTGGCTACACCTTC. This translates into CASSRGQGRGYTF.

This chain joins TRBV28 and TRBJ2-7, with 7 bases identical to TRBD1. In germline, CDR1 is MDHEN, CDR2 SYDVKM. This CDR3 region has 16 residues. V lost 3 bases and J lost 4; bases outside the gene matches: 12. Here the CDR3 DNA reads TGTGCCAGCAGTTTTACAGGGGCGTCCGTGGGATACGAGCAGTACTTC. Its protein product is CASSFTGASVGYEQYF.

The V call is TRBV6-5, the J call TRBJ2-2, with 7 bases fitting TRBD2. The CDR3 loop spans 15 amino acids. Germline values: CDR1 MNHEY, CDR2 SVGAGI. V dropped 2 bases and J dropped 3; count of bases not matched to a gene: 3. The CDR3 sequence is CASSYPGGYTGELFF. DNA of the CDR3: TGTGCCAGCAGTTACCCCGGGGGGTACACCGGGGAGCTGTTTTTT.

In nucleotides, the CDR3 is TGTGCCAGCAGTTTGGATAGCGGGGGAAGCCCAGATACGCAGTATTTT. This codes for CASSLDSGGSPDTQYF. The rearrangement joins TRBV28 to TRBJ2-3, with 9 bases identical to TRBD2. Germline V gives CDR1 MDHEN, CDR2 SYDVKM. The CDR3 runs 16 residues. V lost 3 bases and J lost 4; bases outside the gene matches: 8.

In its sample, this clone was seen once. This sequence joins TRBV27 and TRBJ2-2, with TRBD1 as a possible D gene (5 bases). This CDR3 region has 12 residues. Trimming took 3 bases from V and 9 from J, leaving 8 bases between them. Germline V gene lookup returns CDR1 MNHEY and CDR2 SMNVEV (reference sequence). The CDR3 DNA sequence: TGTGCCAGCAGTTTTTGGGGCCGGGAGCTGTTTTTT. Translation gives CASSFWGRELFF.

The CDR3 loop is CASSLSAGYETQYF. The CDR3 DNA is TGTGCCAGCAGTTTAAGTGCGGGATATGAGACCCAGTACTTC. J is TRBJ2-5 and V is TRBV27, with a weak D call TRBD2 (6 bases). The CDR3 runs to 14 residues. Trimming took 2 bases from V and 5 from J, leaving 12 bases between them. CDR1 and CDR2 from the germline V gene are MNHEY and SMNVEV (reference sequence).

This clone was counted only a few times. This chain joins TRBV14 and TRBJ2-7; tentative D call: TRBD2 (5 bases). Trimming removed 1 base from V and 3 bases from J, with 10 bases in between. The CDR3 loop spans 14 amino acids. Germline V gives CDR1 SGHDN, CDR2 FVKESK. Written as DNA, the CDR3 is TGTGCCAGCAGCCAAGGGGGAGATGGCTACGAGCAGTACTTC. It encodes CASSQGGDGYEQYF. The full variable domain, in which reference TRBV14 and TRBJ2-7 provide the parts outside the CDR3, is EAGVTQFPSHSVIEKGQTVTLRCDPISGHDNLYWYRRVMGKEIKFLLHFVKESKQDESGMPNNRFLAERTGGTYSTLKVQPAELEDSGVYFCASSQGGDGYEQYFGPGTRLTVT.

In its sample, this clone was seen a few times. The genes are TRBV5-1 and TRBJ2-3, with 7 nucleotides matching TRBD2. CDR1 and CDR2 (germline): SGHRS, YFSETQ. The CDR3 consists of 15 residues. V was pared by 4 bases and J by 0 bases, with 5 bases of the junction left unmatched. The CDR3 bases are TGCGCCAGCAGCCCTACCGGGGGGAGCACAGATACGCAGTATTTT. Encoded protein: CASSPTGGSTDTQYF.

V gene TRBV7-9 combines with J gene TRBJ2-7; D perhaps matches TRBD1 (5 bases). The CDR3 length is 15 residues. CDR1 is SEHNR and CDR2 is FQNEAQ in the germline V gene (reference sequence). V lost 2 bases, J lost 4 bases, and 15 bases lay in between. CDR3 sequence reads: CASSLNPGFEYEQYF. The DNA for the CDR3 is TGTGCCAGCAGCTTAAACCCAGGGTTTGAGTACGAGCAGTACTTC.

The rearrangement uses TRBV2 and TRBJ1-1; the D gene is possibly TRBD1 (6 bases). The CDR3 length is 14 residues. CDR1 and CDR2 from the germline V gene are SNHLY and FYNNEI. V shed 6 bases and J shed 1 base, with 12 bases lying between them. In DNA form, the CDR3 reads TGTGCCAGCAGAGAGGCAGGGGAGAACACTGAAGCTTTCTTT. This gives the protein CASREAGENTEAFF.

V and J are TRBV9 and TRBJ2-1, with D unclear. The CDR3 has 14 residues. The germline V and J ends were trimmed by 4 bases and 0 bases, with 8 bases remaining between them. Germline lookup yields CDR1 SGDLS and CDR2 YYNGEE. CDR3 sequence reads: CASSPTVSYNEQFF. In nucleotides, the CDR3 is TGTGCCAGCAGCCCCACGGTCTCCTACAATGAGCAGTTCTTC.

The genes are TRBV7-5 and TRBJ2-3; whether TRBD2, the table's D call, matches the DNA was not checked. TRBV7-5 is noted as a pseudogene. This CDR3 comprises 15 residues. CDR3 DNA: TGTGTCAGAAGCGCCCGCGGGAGGGCGGGAATCTCGCAGTATTTT. Translating gives CVRSARGRAGISQYF.

The chain links TRBV6-6 to TRBJ1-5; 7 nucleotides match TRBD1. CDR1 MNHNY and CDR2 SVGAGI come from the germline V gene (reference sequence). The J segment lost 7 bases and the V segment lost 1 base, leaving 10 bases of the junction unmatched. The CDR3 runs 16 residues. The chain's CDR3 is CASSYYRAGGGQPQHF. The CDR3 DNA follows: TGTGCCAGCAGTTACTACAGGGCAGGAGGGGGCCAGCCCCAGCATTTT.